The text below deals with one T cell receptor (beta chain). Assay used: immunoSEQ multiplex PCR; TCRdb lists only in-frame clones, some missing. The sample has a few hundred thousand clones; around 90% are singletons. This record belongs to a study of blood T cell repertoires in COVID-19. CDR3 size: 15 residues. From germline, CDR1 is ENHRY and CDR2 SYGVKD. V dropped 3 bases and J dropped 4 bases, with 15 bases sitting between them. This clonotype was sampled from a man aged 25-45 years who had recovered from COVID-19. The chain couples TRBV10-3 to TRBJ1-1; no clear D gene. Sequenced: PBMCs or T cells enriched from blood (not recorded which). CDR3 nucleotide sequence: TGTGCCATCAGTGACCCTCGAGGGTCCCTCACTGAAGCTTTCTTT. It specifies CAISDPRGSLTEAFF.